Listed below are T cell receptor beta chains from one sample, sequenced in a study of regulatory T cells in long-lasting Graves disease. TCRdb re-analysed the multiplex PCR reads in MiXCR, keeping a single row per CDR3 protein. In the table there are around 230,000 distinct CDR3 sequences, around 16% of which are singletons. Source: peripheral blood mononuclear cells (PBMCs), taken at new diagnosis, from a patient treated with antithyroid drugs. The receptor source for this set is a female donor with Graves disease. Each CDR3 is given with its conserved first and last residue. A D gene is named only where the DNA matches it firmly. A row's size may be missing; if present it is once, few, many or a size class.

v_gene	d_gene	j_gene	abundance	CDR3nt	CDR3aa
TRBV3-1	-	TRBJ2-7	many	TGTGCCAGCAGCCAAGATCACAACGAGCAGTACTTC	CASSQDHNEQYF
TRBV19	TRBD2	TRBJ2-1	few	TGTGCCAGTAGTACTTCAGGGACTAGCGGGGCCTACAATGAGCAGTTCTTC	CASSTSGTSGAYNEQFF
TRBV4-2	TRBD2	TRBJ2-1	few	TGTGCCAGCAGCCAAGTTTCTAGCGGGAGGGCCTTGGGCAATGAGCAGTTCTTC	CASSQVSSGRALGNEQFF
TRBV20-1	TRBD1	TRBJ2-3	few	TGCAGTGCAAACCCCCGCCACGTAAGGGGGCTTGCAGATACGCAGTATTTT	CSANPRHVRGLADTQYF
TRBV27	-	TRBJ2-7	many	TGTGCCAGCAGTTTAGGGATTTTCTCCTACGAGCAGTACTTC	CASSLGIFSYEQYF
TRBV7-3	TRBD2	TRBJ2-3	many	TGTGCCAGCAGCTTGACTAGCGGAGGAGAGGTGGATACGCAGTATTTT	CASSLTSGGEVDTQYF
TRBV2	TRBD1	TRBJ2-2	many	TGTGCCAGCAAGGGGGCGAGAACCGGGGAGCTGTTTTTT	CASKGARTGELFF
TRBV2	TRBD1	TRBJ1-2	many	TGTGCCAGCAGTGAAGCCGGACAGGGTGATGGCTACACCTTC	CASSEAGQGDGYTF
TRBV2	-	TRBJ2-2	many	TGTGCCAGCAGGGGGTCCGGGGAGCTGTTTTTT	CASRGSGELFF
TRBV18	TRBD1	TRBJ1-5	many	TGTGCCAGCTCCGGGACAGCTGGGAGCAATCAGCCCCAGCATTTT	CASSGTAGSNQPQHF
TRBV4-3	-	TRBJ1-2	many	TGCGCCAGCAGCCAAGAAGGGCAGACTAACTATGGCTACACCTTC	CASSQEGQTNYGYTF
TRBV6-1	-	TRBJ2-7	many	TGTGCCAGCAGTCCGACTAGTGACGAGCAGTACTTC	CASSPTSDEQYF
TRBV6-1	-	TRBJ1-2	many	TGTGCCAGCAGCCCCAAACGGGACATCTATGGCTACACCTTC	CASSPKRDIYGYTF
TRBV20-1	TRBD2	TRBJ2-3	many	TGCAGTGCTCCATACGGAGGGACTAGGGGAGCTACGCAGTATTTT	CSAPYGGTRGATQYF
TRBV19	TRBD2	TRBJ2-3	-	TGTGCCAGTAGTAAACTAGCGGGCACAGATACGCAGTATTTT	CASSKLAGTDTQYF
TRBV7-8	-	TRBJ2-6	-	TGCGCCAGCAGCTTAGGGGGAGCTGGGGCCAACGTCCTGACTTTC	CASSLGGAGANVLTF
TRBV18	TRBD1	TRBJ1-1	-	TGTGCCAGCTCAGCGGACAGGGGCCAAGCTTTCTTT	CASSADRGQAFF
TRBV10-3	TRBD2	TRBJ2-7	many	TGTGCCATCAGCCGCAGACTAGCGGGTGCCCCCTACGAGCAGTACTTC	CAISRRLAGAPYEQYF
TRBV4-3	TRBD2	TRBJ2-5	few	TGCGCCAGCAGCCAAGAAGTACTAGCGGGAGGAGAGACCCAGTACTTC	CASSQEVLAGGETQYF
TRBV18	-	TRBJ1-4	many	TGTGCCAGCTCACCCAACAGCTGGGCGGACGAAAAACTGTTTTTT	CASSPNSWADEKLFF
TRBV4-2	-	TRBJ2-2	many	TGTGCCAGCAGCCAAGAACCAGCGAACACCGGGGAGCTGTTTTTT	CASSQEPANTGELFF
TRBV3-2	-	TRBJ2-2	many	TGTGCCAGCAGCCAAATCGGGACTAGCGGGAGGGCCACCGGGGAGCTGTTTTTT	CASSQIGTSGRATGELFF
TRBV20-1	TRBD2	TRBJ2-1	many	TGCAGTGCTAGTGGCGGGAGGAGGGACAATGAGCAGTTCTTC	CSASGGRRDNEQFF
TRBV6-2/TRBV6-3	-	TRBJ2-3	-	TGTGCCAGCGGCGCCCGGGACGGTAAAGATACGCAGTATTTT	CASGARDGKDTQYF
TRBV5-1	TRBD1	TRBJ1-1	-	TGCGCCAGCAGCGGACGGACAGGGGGCACTGAAGCTTTCTTT	CASSGRTGGTEAFF
TRBV19	TRBD1	TRBJ1-2	-	TGTGCCAGTAGGCCGGACAGGGTAATGGACTATGGCTACACCTTC	CASRPDRVMDYGYTF
TRBV7-2	-	TRBJ2-3	many	TGTGCCAGCAGCCCCCTGGCAGCTAGAGATACGCAGTATTTT	CASSPLAARDTQYF
TRBV11-1	TRBD1	TRBJ2-2	many	TGTGCCAGCAGCCCTCCGGACAGGGAGGTTACCGGGGAGCTGTTTTTT	CASSPPDREVTGELFF
TRBV7-2	-	TRBJ1-5	many	TGTGCCAGCAGCTTAGTGGCCACCCCGGGGGGCAATCAGCCCCAGCATTTT	CASSLVATPGGNQPQHF
TRBV7-2	-	TRBJ1-3	many	TGTGCCAGCAGCGCAAGCTCTGGAAACACCATATATTTT	CASSASSGNTIYF
TRBV10-3	TRBD2	TRBJ2-1	many	TGTGCCATCACACCCGGGACTAGCGGGAGTGATGAGCAGTTCTTC	CAITPGTSGSDEQFF
TRBV5-1	TRBD1	TRBJ2-3	once	TGCGCCAGCAGCTTTGGACAGGACACAGATACGCAGTATTTT	CASSFGQDTDTQYF
TRBV9	TRBD2	TRBJ2-1	-	TGTGCCAGCAGCGAAAGACCGGGGTCGGCTAGCGGCTCCTACAATGAGCAGTTCTTC	CASSERPGSASGSYNEQFF
TRBV24-1	-	TRBJ2-1	-	TGTGCCACCAGTGTGGCAGACAATGAGCAGTTCTTC	CATSVADNEQFF
TRBV19	-	TRBJ1-5	many	TGTGCCAGTAGTATTGCAGGGGACAATCAGCCCCAGCATTTT	CASSIAGDNQPQHF
TRBV28	TRBD2	TRBJ2-7	many	TGTGCCAGCGGGAGGGGCCTCAGCTACGAGCAGTACTTC	CASGRGLSYEQYF
TRBV9	-	TRBJ2-5	many	TGTGCCAGCAGCCCCCCGCCCGGGACAAAAGAGACCCAGTACTTC	CASSPPPGTKETQYF
TRBV7-2	TRBD1	TRBJ2-7	many	TGTGCCAGCAGCATCGGGACAGATGAGTACGAGCAGTACTTC	CASSIGTDEYEQYF
TRBV10-3	-	TRBJ2-1	few	TGTGCCATCACCGCCTCGACAGGCACCTCCTACGATGAGCAGTTCTTC	CAITASTGTSYDEQFF
TRBV6-7	-	TRBJ2-2	few	TGTGCCAGCAGTTACTCCTGTTTAAGGGACAACCTCACCGGGGAGCTGTTTTTT	CASSYSCLRDNLTGELFF
TRBV27	-	TRBJ2-3	many	TGTGCCAGCATGGACGGGAGAAGGGTGAGAGATACGCAGTATTTT	CASMDGRRVRDTQYF
TRBV20-1	TRBD1	TRBJ1-2	many	TGCAGTGCTAGAGAATCTGGCAGGGACAGCAGCTATGGCTACACCTTC	CSARESGRDSSYGYTF
TRBV20-1	-	TRBJ2-1	few	TGCAGTGCGACGGCAGGGCTTTACAATGAGCGGTTCTTC	CSATAGLYNERFF
TRBV27	TRBD1	TRBJ2-7	many	TGTGCCAGCAGTAGACCCCGGACAGGGGGATCCTACGAGCAGTACTTC	CASSRPRTGGSYEQYF
TRBV20-1	-	TRBJ1-2	few	TGCAGTGCTAGTGGGGGTATCCACTATGGCTACACCTTC	CSASGGIHYGYTF
TRBV12-3/TRBV12-4	-	TRBJ1-3	many	TGTGCCAGCAGTCCCGGTTGGAGCTCTGGAAACACCATATATTTT	CASSPGWSSGNTIYF
TRBV7-2	-	TRBJ2-1	many	TGTGCCAGCAGCACCGGACTTCGAAAATACAATGAGCAGTTCTTC	CASSTGLRKYNEQFF
TRBV30	-	TRBJ2-7	many	TGTGCCTGGAGTGTCGCCGCCGGGGTCGTGTACGAGCAGTACTTC	CAWSVAAGVVYEQYF
TRBV18	TRBD1	TRBJ2-7	many	TGTGCCAGCTCACCACGGGACAGGGCCTACGAGCAGTACTTC	CASSPRDRAYEQYF
TRBV5-4	TRBD1	TRBJ1-1	few	TGTGCCAGCAGCGCAGGACAGGGTATGAACACTGAAGCTTTCTTT	CASSAGQGMNTEAFF
TRBV28	-	TRBJ2-7	many	TGTGCCAGCAGTCCCCTGGGGTCCGAGCAGTACTTC	CASSPLGSEQYF